The 21 T cell receptor beta chains below were found in one sample sequenced in a study of T cell repertoires in cytomegalovirus infection. TCRdb reprocessed the reads via MiXCR and lists one record per CDR3 protein. The sample lists roughly 240,000 distinct CDR3 sequences, roughly 6.5% seen once, with 6.5% in the top ten. The sample comprised PBMCs. The receptors derive from a human donor in good health (CMV status not recorded). Some clones in this sample may be carry-over from other donors' samples.

This clonotype came up many times. V gene TRBV7-2 combines with J gene TRBJ1-1; D perhaps matches TRBD1 (5 bases). The germline V and J ends were trimmed by 5 bases and 7 bases, with 8 bases remaining between them. Germline V gene sequence: CDR1 SGHTA, CDR2 FQGNSA. The CDR3 sequence is 11 residues long. In DNA, the CDR3 is TGTGCCAGCAGCCAGGGATTTGAAGCTTTCTTT. Translated, it gives CASSQGFEAFF. Complete variable domain (other parts from reference TRBV7-2 and TRBJ1-1): GAGVSQSPSNKVTEKGKDVELRCDPISGHTALYWYRQSLGQGLEFLIYFQGNSAPDKSGLPSDRFSAERTGGSVSTLTIQRTQQEDSAVYLCASSQGFEAFFGQGTRLTVV.

This clonotype was recorded at least ten times. DNA of the CDR3: TGTGCCAGCAGTTTAAACGGCGCCTACGAGCAGTACTTC. This gives the protein CASSLNGAYEQYF. The chain joins TRBV12-3 or TRBV12-4 to TRBJ2-7, with D unclear. CDR3 length: 13 amino acids. Trimming left V 2 bases short and J 2 bases short, with 7 bases between.

There are many counts of this clonotype. In DNA, the CDR3 is TGTGCCAGCAGCTTAGGTCGCAGGTCCGGCTATGGCTACACCTTC. The encoded protein is CASSLGRRSGYGYTF. The chain recombines TRBV7-9 with TRBJ1-2, with D unresolved. The length of the CDR3 is 15 residues. V was pared by 1 base and J by 4 bases, with 13 bases between. The germline gives CDR1 SEHNR, CDR2 FQNEAQ (reference sequence).

This clonotype was detected many times. The J gene is TRBJ2-7, the V gene TRBV5-6; 9 bases align to TRBD1. This CDR3 is 15 amino acids long. V lost 4 bases, J lost 7 bases, and 12 bases stayed unmatched. Per the germline V gene, CDR1 is SGHDT and CDR2 is YYEEEE. The CDR3 DNA sequence: TGTGCCAGCAGCACCGACAGGGGGGTGAAGCGGGAGCAGTACTTC. It translates to CASSTDRGVKREQYF.

This clonotype has ten or more counts. V is TRBV7-9 and J is TRBJ1-6; D remains unclear. CDR1 is SEHNR, CDR2 FQNEAQ, per germline (reference sequence). The CDR3 consists of 15 residues. V was trimmed by 4 bases and J by 6 bases, leaving 13 bases between them. This CDR3 reads CASSSSQTFNSPLHF. CDR3 in DNA: TGTGCCAGCAGCTCTAGTCAGACCTTTAATTCACCCCTCCACTTT. Full variable domain (remainder filled in from reference TRBV7-9 and TRBJ1-6): DTGVSQNPRHKITKRGQNVTFRCDPISEHNRLYWYRQTLGQGPEFLTYFQNEAQLEKSRLLSDRFSAERPKGSFSTLEIQRTEQGDSAMYLCASSSSQTFNSPLHFGNGTRLTVT.

This clonotype was found many times. This CDR3 reads CASSQDGTGYQPQHF. CDR3 in DNA: TGCGCCAGCAGCCAAGACGGGACAGGATATCAGCCCCAGCATTTT. V usage is TRBV4-1 and J usage is TRBJ1-5, with 8 bases aligning to TRBD1. The junction had 3 bases not matched to a gene; V was cut back by 0 bases and J by 5 bases. Germline V gene sequence: CDR1 MGHRA, CDR2 YSYEKL. The CDR3 spans 15 residues.

The table lists this clonotype with many counts. V gene TRBV29-1 combines with J gene TRBJ1-1, with D hard to call. Trimming pared 2 bases from V and 1 base from J, leaving 5 bases between. CDR1 and CDR2 from the germline V gene are SQVTM and ANQGSEA. The CDR3 runs to 12 residues. CDR3 residues: CSVEWRNTEAFF. In DNA form, the CDR3 reads TGCAGCGTTGAATGGCGGAACACTGAAGCTTTCTTT.

This clonotype was counted at least ten times. The chain recombines TRBV2 with TRBJ1-3; D remains unclear. This CDR3 contains 14 residues. Between the trimmed V and J ends, which lost 2 bases and 3 bases, there was a span of 8 bases. CDR1 is SNHLY and CDR2 is FYNNEI in the germline V gene. CDR3 region: CASSEMAVGNTIYF. CDR3 coding DNA: TGTGCCAGCAGTGAAATGGCGGTTGGAAACACCATATATTTT.

This clonotype was recorded many times. This chain links TRBV11-2 with TRBJ2-2; 9 positions agree with TRBD2. Germline values: CDR1 SGHAT, CDR2 FQNNGV. The junction had 12 bases not matched to a gene; V was cut back by 7 bases and J by 3 bases. This CDR3 region has 17 residues. The CDR3 DNA reads as TGTGCCAGCATCCAAAGCGCGGGGGGGCCGTACACCGGGGAGCTGTTTTTT. This translates into CASIQSAGGPYTGELFF.

As for this clonotype: A much larger clone is a single base away; this may be a read error. The chain employs TRBV27 and TRBJ2-3, with D perhaps matching TRBD2 (5 bases). V gave up 7 bases and J gave up 2 bases, with 19 bases separating them. CDR1 and CDR2 from the germline V gene are MNHEY and SMNVEV (reference sequence). The CDR3 extends over 16 amino acids. Here the CDR3 reads CASIRGFGWHTDTQYF. The CDR3 coding sequence is TGTGCCAGCATCCGCGGGTTTGGCTGGCACACAGATACGCAGTATTTT.

This rearrangement joins TRBV30 to TRBJ1-3; D is possibly TRBD1 (5 bases). In germline, CDR1 is GTSNPN, CDR2 SVGIG (reference sequence). The ends were cut back, 8 bases at V and 0 bases at J, with 14 bases in the middle. This CDR3 contains 14 residues. CDR3 bases: TGTGCCGAAAAAGATGACAGCTCTGGAAACACCATATATTTT. It encodes CAEKDDSSGNTIYF.

This chain links TRBV20-1 with TRBJ2-1; a possible D gene is TRBD2 (6 bases). This CDR3 spans 14 amino acids. With 1 base removed from V and 7 bases from J, the gap between germline ends came to 14 bases. Germline CDR1 and CDR2: DFQATT and SNEGSKA (reference sequence). This chain's CDR3 is CSARAAGGTNEQFF. CDR3 in DNA: TGCAGTGCTAGAGCAGCCGGGGGAACAAATGAGCAGTTCTTC.

The chain carries TRBV20-1 and TRBJ2-7, with D perhaps matching TRBD1 (5 bases). V gave up 0 bases and J gave up 1 base, with 16 bases separating them. Germline lookup yields CDR1 DFQATT and CDR2 SNEGSKA (reference sequence). There are 16 residues in the CDR3. CDR3 sequence (DNA): TGCAGTGCTAGAGAATTCGGCAAAGGGGAATCCTACGAGCAGTACTTC. Translated: CSAREFGKGESYEQYF.

This clonotype was counted only a few times. The V and J genes are TRBV20-1 and TRBJ1-2, with 9 bases identical to TRBD1. CDR1 is DFQATT and CDR2 is SNEGSKA in the germline V gene (reference sequence). V was clipped by 1 base and J by 5 bases; unmatched bases: 17. The CDR3 spans 18 residues. CDR3 sequence reads: CSARGVGQGILTPYGYTF. The CDR3 nucleotides are TGCAGTGCTAGAGGGGTCGGACAGGGGATTCTAACACCTTATGGCTACACCTTC.

This clonotype showed up many times. The chain uses TRBV6-2 or TRBV6-3 and TRBJ2-3; 8 bases align to TRBD1. The CDR3 has 17 amino acids. Germline loops: CDR1 MNHEY, CDR2 SVGEGT. The junction had 11 bases not matched to a gene; V was cut back by 5 bases and J by 1 base. This CDR3 reads CASSLRTGTGGTDTQYF. The CDR3 bases are TGTGCCAGCAGTCTCCGCACCGGGACAGGAGGCACAGATACGCAGTATTTT.

Ten or more counts support this clonotype. V gene TRBV10-3 combines with J gene TRBJ1-1; D is perhaps TRBD1 (6 bases). The ends were cut back, 10 bases at V and 0 bases at J, with 21 bases in the middle. The germline CDR1 and CDR2 sequences are ENHRY and SYGVKD. The CDR3 is made up of 16 amino acids. The CDR3 spells CATLNPDRPVNTEAFF. In DNA, the CDR3 is TGTGCCACCCTCAACCCTGACAGGCCCGTGAACACTGAAGCTTTCTTT.

This clonotype was recorded many times. The J gene is TRBJ1-2, the V gene TRBV7-2; D unresolved. Trimming pared 6 bases from V and 0 bases from J, leaving 8 bases between. Germline assignment: CDR1 SGHTA and CDR2 FQGNSA. The CDR3 is 13 residues long. The CDR3, as DNA: TGTGCCAGCAGAAACTTTTCTAACTATGGCTACACCTTC. It encodes CASRNFSNYGYTF.

Many counts were recorded for this clonotype. The rearrangement joins TRBV7-2 to TRBJ2-6; D is ambiguous. Germline assignment: CDR1 SGHTA and CDR2 FQGNSA. V dropped 6 bases and J dropped 8 bases, with 14 bases sitting between them. The CDR3 has 14 residues. The CDR3 DNA sequence: TGTGCCAGCAGTTACGACGGCGGAACCAACGTCCTGACTTTC. As protein: CASSYDGGTNVLTF.

This clonotype was counted many times. The CDR3, as DNA: TGTGCCAGCAGTTCTCGCCGGGGGACAGAGCCGATAGAGCAGTACTTC. Translated, it gives CASSSRRGTEPIEQYF. This sequence joins TRBV7-2 and TRBJ2-7; maybe TRBD1 (7 bases). The germline CDR1 and CDR2 sequences are SGHTA and FQGNSA. This CDR3 is built from 16 residues. V was clipped by 6 bases and J by 7 bases, with 25 bases between them.

Ten or more counts support this clonotype. The CDR3 sequence: CASRTTGGAGNEQFF. DNA of the CDR3: TGTGCCAGCAGGACGACAGGGGGCGCGGGGAATGAGCAGTTCTTC. V and J are TRBV6-2 or TRBV6-3 and TRBJ2-1; TRBD1 aligns across 10 bases. Trimming cost V 6 bases and J 7 bases; bases outside gene matches: 9. The CDR3 has 15 residues. Germline values: CDR1 MNHEY, CDR2 SVGEGT.

This chain connects TRBV2 to TRBJ2-3, with D possibly TRBD1 on 6 matching bases. This CDR3 is 12 amino acids long. Looked up from germline, CDR1 is SNHLY and CDR2 is FYNNEI. V was shortened by 10 bases and J by 9 bases, with 17 bases between the two germline ends. The CDR3 DNA is TGTGCCATCCTGGACAGACGAGGGACGCAGTATTTT. Encoded protein: CAILDRRGTQYF.